The clone carrying this T cell receptor (beta chain) was seen more than once but under ten times. Antigen unknown. This sample is part of a study of blood T cells in healthy people across ages. The study's findings and limits: Long-lived donors had more naive CD4+ cells and higher diversity than aged donors.

V was clipped by 0 bases and J by 6 bases, with 14 bases between them. Germline values: CDR1 SGDLS, CDR2 YYNGEE. This CDR3 spans 15 amino acids. A sample-barcoded 5' primer and a J-beta primer mix were used in a second PCR of roughly 6 to 11 cycles. TCRdb passed the 5' RACE reads through MiXCR, listing each CDR3 protein once. In the table there are under 950,000 distinct CDR3 sequences, around a fifth of which are singletons. Material for sequencing was blood. V is TRBV9 and J is TRBJ2-3; D remains unclear. This clonotype was sampled from a man between 65 and 85 years old in good health. The CDR3 sequence: CASSVGLTQTDTQYF. CDR3 nucleotides: TGTGCCAGCAGCGTAGGCCTGACACAAACCGATACGCAGTATTTT.